This T cell receptor beta chain was sequenced during a study of blood T cells in healthy people across ages. Study results and caveats: With unsorted PBMCs, a conclusive comparison of naive versus antigen-experienced cells was not possible. More naive CD4+ cells and higher diversity marked long-lived donors relative to aged donors. Researchers report that TCR beta diversity correlated strongly with naive T cell percentage.

A sample-barcoded 5' primer and a J-beta primer mix were used in a second PCR of about 7 to 12 cycles. TCRdb re-analysed the 5' RACE reads in MiXCR, keeping a single row per CDR3 protein. The sample yields 750,000 to 950,000 distinct CDR3 sequences, roughly 50% seen once. Germline assignment: CDR1 LGHDT and CDR2 YNNKEL (reference sequence). The CDR3 runs to 14 residues. This clonotype was detected many times. The antigen is undetermined. The source is a man older than 75 in good health. The chain combines TRBV3-1 with TRBJ2-4; a weak D match, TRBD2 (6 bases). The last part of the DNA fits TRBJ2-7 better; the J call may be wrong. The sample consisted of blood. Written as DNA, the CDR3 is TGTGCCAGCAGCCCATGGCTAGCGAGCGACGAGCAGTACTTC. This sequence encodes CASSPWLASDEQYF.